Many counts were recorded for the clone carrying this T cell receptor (beta chain). These data come from a study of Graves' ophthalmopathy and Graves' hyperthyroidism. RNA transcripts were the template, and TCR beta CDR3 regions were amplified from them. First-round RT-PCR employed HTBI primers, with a second-round multiplex PCR after it. TCRdb ran MiXCR on the multiplex PCR reads and lists one entry per CDR3 protein. The table has under 350,000 distinct CDR3 sequences, 15% to 20% seen once; the top ten hold approximately 13%. The CDR3 is 15 amino acids. Looked up from germline, CDR1 is SGHTA and CDR2 is FQGNSA. Trimming removed 10 bases from V and 10 bases from J; junction bases left unmatched: 15. Where ophthalmopathy was present, donors had moderate-to-severe activity, CAS ≥3, NOSPECS ≥4 and duration under 3 months. Exclusion applied to patients with other autoimmune diseases, uncontrolled infections, pregnancy or lactation. As the starting material, around 10 ml of fresh peripheral blood yielded the PBMCs.

The V and J genes are TRBV7-2 and TRBJ1-6, with TRBD1 matching over 8 bases. The sample taken for sequencing was peripheral blood. The TCR was taken from an adult man with Graves' ophthalmopathy. CDR3 bases: TGTGCCACCGCTCGGGACAGGAAAGTAGGCTCACCCCTCCACTTT. This gives the protein CATARDRKVGSPLHF.